This T cell receptor beta chain was identified in a study of blood T cell repertoires in COVID-19. Study in general: Collection of acute and convalescent COVID-19 samples took place in the United States, Italy and Spain.

The CDR3 sequence is 15 residues long. The germline CDR1 and CDR2 sequences are MGHDK and SYGVNS. The ends were cut back, 6 bases at V and 11 bases at J, with 23 bases in the middle. In the original analysis: Reference gene primers were amplified, and this amplification served to estimate nucleated cell counts. The assay was immunoSEQ multiplex PCR, and TCRdb's table has in-frame clones only and misses some. V and J calls and clone size are given by that table; D and trimming were obtained from the DNA. The sample consists of about 250,000 clones, over 75% of them appearing once. The chain uses TRBV25-1 and TRBJ2-1; D perhaps matches TRBD2 (6 bases). The TCR sequence derives from a man between 45 and 60 years old with active or convalescent COVID-19. Specimen: peripheral blood. The CDR3 DNA reads as TGTGCCAGCAGCGAAGGGGTGGAGGGCTATCGGAAGCAGTTCTTC. It specifies CASSEGVEGYRKQFF.